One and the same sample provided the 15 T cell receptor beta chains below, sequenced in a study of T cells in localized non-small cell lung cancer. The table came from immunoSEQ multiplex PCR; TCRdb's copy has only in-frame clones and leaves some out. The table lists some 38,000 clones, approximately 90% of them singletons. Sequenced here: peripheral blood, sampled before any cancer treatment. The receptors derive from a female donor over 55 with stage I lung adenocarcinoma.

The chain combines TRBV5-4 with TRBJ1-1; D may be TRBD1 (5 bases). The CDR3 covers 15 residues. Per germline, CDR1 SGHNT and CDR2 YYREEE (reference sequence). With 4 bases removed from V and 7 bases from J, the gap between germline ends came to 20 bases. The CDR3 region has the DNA TGTGCCAGCAGCCTGGGACTCTTGAAAATAGATGAAGCTTTCTTT. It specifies CASSLGLLKIDEAFF.

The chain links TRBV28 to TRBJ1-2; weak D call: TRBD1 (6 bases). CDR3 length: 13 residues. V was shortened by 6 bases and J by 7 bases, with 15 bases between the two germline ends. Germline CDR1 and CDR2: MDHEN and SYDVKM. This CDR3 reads CASSLRQVRGYTF. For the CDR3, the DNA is TGTGCCAGCAGCCTCAGACAGGTTCGTGGCTACACCTTC.

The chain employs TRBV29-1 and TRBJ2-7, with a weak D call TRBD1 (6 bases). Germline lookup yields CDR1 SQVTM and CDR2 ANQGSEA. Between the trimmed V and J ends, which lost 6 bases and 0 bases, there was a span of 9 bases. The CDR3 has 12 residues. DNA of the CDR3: TGCAGCGTGAGGGGGACCTCCTACGAGCAGTACTTC. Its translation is CSVRGTSYEQYF.

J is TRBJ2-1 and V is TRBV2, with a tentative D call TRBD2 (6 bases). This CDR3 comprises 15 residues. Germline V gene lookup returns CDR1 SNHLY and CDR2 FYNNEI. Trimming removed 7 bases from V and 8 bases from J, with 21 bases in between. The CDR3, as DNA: TGTGCCAGCACCGTAAATCGGGCCACGGGGGATGAGCAGTTCTTC. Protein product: CASTVNRATGDEQFF.

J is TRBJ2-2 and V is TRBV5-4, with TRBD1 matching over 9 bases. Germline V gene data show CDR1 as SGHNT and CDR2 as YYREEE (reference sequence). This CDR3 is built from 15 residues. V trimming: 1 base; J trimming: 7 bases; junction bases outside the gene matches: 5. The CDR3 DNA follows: TGTGCCAGCAGCTTGATAACAGGGGGCTACGGGGAGCTGTTTTTT. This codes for CASSLITGGYGELFF. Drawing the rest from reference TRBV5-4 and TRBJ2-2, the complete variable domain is ETGVTQSPTHLIKTRGQQVTLRCSSQSGHNTVSWYQQALGQGPQFIFQYYREEENGRGNFPPRFSGLQFPNYSSELNVNALELDDSALYLCASSLITGGYGELFFGEGSRLTVL.

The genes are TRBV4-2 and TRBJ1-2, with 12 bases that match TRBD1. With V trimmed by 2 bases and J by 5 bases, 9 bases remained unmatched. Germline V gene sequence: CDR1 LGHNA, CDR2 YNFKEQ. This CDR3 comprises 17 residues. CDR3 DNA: TGTGCCAGCAGCCAATCCGGGACAGGGGGCGGTTATTATGGCTACACCTTC. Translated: CASSQSGTGGGYYGYTF.

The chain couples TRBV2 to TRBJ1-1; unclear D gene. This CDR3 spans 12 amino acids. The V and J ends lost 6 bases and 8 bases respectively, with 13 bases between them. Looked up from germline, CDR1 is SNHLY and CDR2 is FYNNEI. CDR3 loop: CASSLGPIEAFF. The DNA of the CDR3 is TGTGCCAGCAGCCTAGGGCCAATCGAAGCTTTCTTT.

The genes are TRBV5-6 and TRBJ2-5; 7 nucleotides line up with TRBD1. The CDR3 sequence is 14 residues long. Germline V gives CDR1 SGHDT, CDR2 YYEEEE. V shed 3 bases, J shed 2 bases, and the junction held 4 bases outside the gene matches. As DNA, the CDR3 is TGTGCCAGCAGCTGGGACAGCCAACAAGAGACCCAGTACTTC. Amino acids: CASSWDSQQETQYF.

This CDR3 reads CASSHRDRGLNTEAFF. DNA for the CDR3: TGCGCCAGCAGCCACCGGGACAGGGGTTTGAACACTGAAGCTTTCTTT. This chain connects TRBV5-1 to TRBJ1-1; TRBD1 matches 10 bases. CDR1 is SGHRS and CDR2 is YFSETQ in the germline V gene. The trim removed 4 bases at V and 0 bases at J, leaving 6 bases unmatched. This CDR3 spans 16 amino acids.

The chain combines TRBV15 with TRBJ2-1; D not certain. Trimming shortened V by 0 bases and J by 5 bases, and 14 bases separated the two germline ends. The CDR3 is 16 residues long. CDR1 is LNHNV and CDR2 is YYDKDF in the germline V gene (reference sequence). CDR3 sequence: CATSRDIGRQNNEQFF. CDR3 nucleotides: TGTGCCACCAGCAGAGATATAGGCAGGCAAAACAATGAGCAGTTCTTC.

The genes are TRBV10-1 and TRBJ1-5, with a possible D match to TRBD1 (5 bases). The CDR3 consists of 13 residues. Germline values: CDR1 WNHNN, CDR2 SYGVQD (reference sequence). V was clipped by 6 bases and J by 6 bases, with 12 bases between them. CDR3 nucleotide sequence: TGCGCCAGCAGCGGGACGGGGACTCAGCCCCAGCATTTT. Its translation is CASSGTGTQPQHF.

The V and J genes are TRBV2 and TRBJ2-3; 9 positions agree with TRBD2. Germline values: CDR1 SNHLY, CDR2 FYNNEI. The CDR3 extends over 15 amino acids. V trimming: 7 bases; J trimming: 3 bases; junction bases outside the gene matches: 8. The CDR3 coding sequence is TGTGCCAGCATGGGCGGGGGGGCGTATACAGATACGCAGTATTTT. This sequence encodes CASMGGGAYTDTQYF.

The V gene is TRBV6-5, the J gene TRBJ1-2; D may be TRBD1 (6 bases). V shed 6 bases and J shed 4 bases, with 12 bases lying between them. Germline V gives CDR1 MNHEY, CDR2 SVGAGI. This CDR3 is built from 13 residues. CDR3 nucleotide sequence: TGTGCCAGCAGCCTGAGGGGGGTCTATGGCTACACCTTC. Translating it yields CASSLRGVYGYTF.

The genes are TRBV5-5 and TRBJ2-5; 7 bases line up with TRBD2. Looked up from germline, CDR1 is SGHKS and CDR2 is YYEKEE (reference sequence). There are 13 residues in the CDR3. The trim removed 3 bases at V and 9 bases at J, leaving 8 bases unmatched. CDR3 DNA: TGTGCCAGCAGCTGGACCCTCGGGGGGTCCCAGTACTTC. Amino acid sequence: CASSWTLGGSQYF.

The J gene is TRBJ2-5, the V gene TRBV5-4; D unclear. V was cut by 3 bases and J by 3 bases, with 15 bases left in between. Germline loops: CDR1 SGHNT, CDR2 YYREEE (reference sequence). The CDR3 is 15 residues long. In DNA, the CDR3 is TGTGCCAGCAGCTCCCCCCGGGCCAGAGAAGAGACCCAGTACTTC. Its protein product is CASSSPRAREETQYF.